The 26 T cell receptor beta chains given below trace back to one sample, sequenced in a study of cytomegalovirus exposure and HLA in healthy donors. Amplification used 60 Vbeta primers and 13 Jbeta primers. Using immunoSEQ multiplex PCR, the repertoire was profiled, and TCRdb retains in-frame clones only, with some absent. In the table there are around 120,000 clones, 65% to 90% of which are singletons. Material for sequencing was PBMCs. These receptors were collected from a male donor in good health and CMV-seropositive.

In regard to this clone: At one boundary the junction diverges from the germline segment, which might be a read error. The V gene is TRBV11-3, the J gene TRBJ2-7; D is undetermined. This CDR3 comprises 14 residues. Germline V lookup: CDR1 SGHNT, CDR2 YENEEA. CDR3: CASSLGAASYGQYF. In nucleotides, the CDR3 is TGTGCCAGCAGCTTAGGGGCAGCCTCCTACGGGCAGTACTTC.

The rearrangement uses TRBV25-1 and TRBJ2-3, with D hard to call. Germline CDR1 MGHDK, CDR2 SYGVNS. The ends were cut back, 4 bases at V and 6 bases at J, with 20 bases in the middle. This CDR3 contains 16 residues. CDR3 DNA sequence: TGTGCCAGCAGTGGGGTGGAGCGCCCTCAGAGCGATACGCAGTATTTT. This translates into CASSGVERPQSDTQYF.

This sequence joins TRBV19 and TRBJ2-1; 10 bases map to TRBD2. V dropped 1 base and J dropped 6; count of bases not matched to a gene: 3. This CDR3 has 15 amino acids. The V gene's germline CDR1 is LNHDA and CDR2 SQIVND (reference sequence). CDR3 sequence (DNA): TGTGCCAGTAGTATAGCTAGCGGGAGAGGCAATGAGCAGTTCTTC. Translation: CASSIASGRGNEQFF.

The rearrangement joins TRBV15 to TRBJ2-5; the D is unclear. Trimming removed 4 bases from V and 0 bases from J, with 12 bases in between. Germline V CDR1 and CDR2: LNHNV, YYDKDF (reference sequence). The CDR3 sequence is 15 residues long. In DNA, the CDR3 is TGTGCCACCAGCACCGGAGCCCAATACCAAGAGACCCAGTACTTC. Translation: CATSTGAQYQETQYF.

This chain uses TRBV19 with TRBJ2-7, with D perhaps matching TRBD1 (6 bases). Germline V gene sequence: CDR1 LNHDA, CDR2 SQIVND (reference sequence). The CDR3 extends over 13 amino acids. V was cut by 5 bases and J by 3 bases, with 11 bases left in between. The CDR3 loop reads CASSYTDSYEQYF. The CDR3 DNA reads TGTGCCAGTAGTTATACGGACAGCTACGAGCAGTACTTC.

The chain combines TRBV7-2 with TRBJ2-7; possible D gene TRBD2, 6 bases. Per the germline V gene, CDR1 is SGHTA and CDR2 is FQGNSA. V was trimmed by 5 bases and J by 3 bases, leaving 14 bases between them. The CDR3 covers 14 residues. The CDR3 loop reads CASSQPGVVYEQYF. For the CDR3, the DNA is TGTGCCAGCAGCCAGCCGGGGGTGGTCTACGAGCAGTACTTC.

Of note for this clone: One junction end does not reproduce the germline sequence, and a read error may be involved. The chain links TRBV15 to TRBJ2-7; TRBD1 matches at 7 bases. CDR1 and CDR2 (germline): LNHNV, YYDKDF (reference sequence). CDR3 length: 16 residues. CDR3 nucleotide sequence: TGTGCCGCCAGCAGAGATGCCGGACAGGTTTCTGCCGAGCAGTACTTC. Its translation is CAASRDAGQVSAEQYF.

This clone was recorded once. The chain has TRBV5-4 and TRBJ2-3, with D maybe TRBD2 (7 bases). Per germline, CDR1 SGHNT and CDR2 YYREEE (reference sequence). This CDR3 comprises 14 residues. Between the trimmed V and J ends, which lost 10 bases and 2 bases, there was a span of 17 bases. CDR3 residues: CAWGGDTPTDTQYF. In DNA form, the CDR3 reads TGTGCCTGGGGGGGGGACACCCCCACAGATACGCAGTATTTT.

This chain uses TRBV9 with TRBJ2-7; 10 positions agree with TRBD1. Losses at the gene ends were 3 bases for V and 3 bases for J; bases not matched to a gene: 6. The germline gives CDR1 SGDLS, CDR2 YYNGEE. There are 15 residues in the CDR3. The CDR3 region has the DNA TGTGCCAGCAGCGCCGGGACAGGGGAACTCTACGAGCAGTACTTC. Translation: CASSAGTGELYEQYF.

CDR3 loop: CASSRRQGAQDTQYF. Written as DNA, the CDR3 is TGTGCCAGCAGCCGACGACAGGGGGCGCAGGATACGCAGTATTTT. The rearrangement joins TRBV5-4 to TRBJ2-3, with TRBD1 identical over 10 bases. V lost 4 bases, J lost 6 bases, and 8 bases stayed unmatched. This CDR3 has 15 amino acids. CDR1 SGHNT and CDR2 YYREEE come from the germline V gene (reference sequence).

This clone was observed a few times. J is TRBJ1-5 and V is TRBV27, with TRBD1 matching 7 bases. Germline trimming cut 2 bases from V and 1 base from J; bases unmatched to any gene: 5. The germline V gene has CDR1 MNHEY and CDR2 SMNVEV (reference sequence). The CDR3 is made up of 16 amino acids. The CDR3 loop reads CASSLLAGGSNQPQHF. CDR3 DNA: TGTGCCAGCAGTTTACTCGCAGGGGGGAGCAATCAGCCCCAGCATTTT.

The CDR3, as DNA: TGTGCCAGCAGCCCTTCCCTAGCGGGTGACAATGAGCAGTTCTTC. It codes for CASSPSLAGDNEQFF. V gene TRBV7-9 combines with J gene TRBJ2-1; 8 positions agree with TRBD2. CDR3 length: 15 amino acids. Germline CDR1 reads SEHNR; CDR2 reads FQNEAQ (reference sequence). Unmatched junction bases numbered 8, after V lost 5 bases and J lost 5 bases.

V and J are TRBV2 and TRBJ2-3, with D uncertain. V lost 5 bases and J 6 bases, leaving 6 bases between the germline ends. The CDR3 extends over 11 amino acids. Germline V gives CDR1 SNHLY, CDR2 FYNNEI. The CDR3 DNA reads TGTGCCAGCAGTACCACTGATACGCAGTATTTT. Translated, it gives CASSTTDTQYF.

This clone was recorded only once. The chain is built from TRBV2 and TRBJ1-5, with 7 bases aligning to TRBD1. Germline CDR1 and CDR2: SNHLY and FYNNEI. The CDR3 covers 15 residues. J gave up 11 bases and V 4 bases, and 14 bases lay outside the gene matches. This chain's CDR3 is CASSGGGQAPQAQHF. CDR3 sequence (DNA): TGTGCCAGCAGTGGAGGGGGCCAGGCCCCCCAGGCCCAGCATTTT.

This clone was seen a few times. This CDR3 reads CASSSGTHTDTQYF. CDR3 nucleotide sequence: TGTGCCAGCAGCTCCGGGACTCACACAGATACGCAGTATTTT. The rearrangement joins TRBV7-9 to TRBJ2-3; a possible D gene is TRBD2 (6 bases). Germline CDR1 and CDR2: SEHNR and FQNEAQ (reference sequence). Trimming stripped 4 bases from V and 2 bases from J, with 10 bases between. This CDR3 is 14 amino acids long.

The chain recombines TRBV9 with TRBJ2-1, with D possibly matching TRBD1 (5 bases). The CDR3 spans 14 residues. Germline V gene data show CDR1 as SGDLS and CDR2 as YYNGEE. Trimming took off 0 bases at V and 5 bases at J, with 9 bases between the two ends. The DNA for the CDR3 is TGTGCCAGCAGCGTAGAGGGGAACCACAATGAGCAGTTCTTC. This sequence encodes CASSVEGNHNEQFF. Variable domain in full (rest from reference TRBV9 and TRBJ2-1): DSGVTQTPKHLITATGQRVTLRCSPRSGDLSVYWYQQSLDQGLQFLIQYYNGEERAKGNILERFSAQQFPDLHSELNLSSLELGDSALYFCASSVEGNHNEQFFGPGTRLTVL.

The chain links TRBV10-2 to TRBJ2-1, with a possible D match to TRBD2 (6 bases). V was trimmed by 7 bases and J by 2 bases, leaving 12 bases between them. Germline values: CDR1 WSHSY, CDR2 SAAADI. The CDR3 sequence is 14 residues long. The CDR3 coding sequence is TGCGCCAGCACCGGTAGCGGCCCCTACAATGAGCAGTTCTTC. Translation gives CASTGSGPYNEQFF.

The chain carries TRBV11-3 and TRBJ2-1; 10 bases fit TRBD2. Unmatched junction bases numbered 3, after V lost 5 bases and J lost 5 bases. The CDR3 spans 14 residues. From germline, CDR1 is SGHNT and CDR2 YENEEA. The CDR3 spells CASSASGSDNEQFF. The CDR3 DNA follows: TGTGCCAGCAGCGCTAGCGGGAGCGACAATGAGCAGTTCTTC. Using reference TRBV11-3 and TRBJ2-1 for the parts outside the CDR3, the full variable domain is EAGVVQSPRYKIIEKKQPVAFWCNPISGHNTLYWYLQNLGQGPELLIRYENEEAVDDSQLPKDRFSAERLKGVDSTLKIQPAELGDSAVYLCASSASGSDNEQFFGPGTRLTVL.

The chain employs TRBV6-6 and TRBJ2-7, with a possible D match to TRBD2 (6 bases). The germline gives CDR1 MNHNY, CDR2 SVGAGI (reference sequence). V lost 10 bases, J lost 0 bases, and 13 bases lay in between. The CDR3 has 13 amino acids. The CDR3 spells CATLGTFSYEQYF. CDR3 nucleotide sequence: TGTGCCACCCTTGGGACTTTCTCCTACGAGCAGTACTTC.

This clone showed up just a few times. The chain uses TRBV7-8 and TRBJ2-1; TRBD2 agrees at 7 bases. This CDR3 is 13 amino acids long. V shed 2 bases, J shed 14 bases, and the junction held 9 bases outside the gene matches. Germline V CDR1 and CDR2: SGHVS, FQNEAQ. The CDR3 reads CASSLPASGREFF. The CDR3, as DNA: TGTGCCAGCAGCTTACCGGCTAGCGGACGGGAGTTCTTC.

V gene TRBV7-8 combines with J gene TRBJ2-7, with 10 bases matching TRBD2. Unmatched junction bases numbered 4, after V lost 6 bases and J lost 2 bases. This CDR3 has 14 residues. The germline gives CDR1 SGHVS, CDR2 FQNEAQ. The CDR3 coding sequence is TGTGCCAGCAGTAAACTAGCGGGAACCTACGAGCAGTACTTC. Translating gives CASSKLAGTYEQYF.

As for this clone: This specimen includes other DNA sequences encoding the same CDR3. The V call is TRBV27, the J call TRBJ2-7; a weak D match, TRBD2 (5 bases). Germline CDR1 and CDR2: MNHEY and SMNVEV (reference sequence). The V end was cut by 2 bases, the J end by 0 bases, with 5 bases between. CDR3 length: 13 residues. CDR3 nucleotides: TGTGCCAGCAGTTTAGGACTCTCCTACGAGCAGTACTTC. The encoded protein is CASSLGLSYEQYF.

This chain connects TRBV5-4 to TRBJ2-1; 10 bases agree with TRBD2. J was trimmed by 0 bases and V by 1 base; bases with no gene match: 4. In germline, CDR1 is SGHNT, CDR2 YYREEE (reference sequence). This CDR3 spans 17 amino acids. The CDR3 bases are TGTGCCAGCAGCTTGAGGGCTAGCGGGAGCTCCTACAATGAGCAGTTCTTC. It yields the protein CASSLRASGSSYNEQFF.

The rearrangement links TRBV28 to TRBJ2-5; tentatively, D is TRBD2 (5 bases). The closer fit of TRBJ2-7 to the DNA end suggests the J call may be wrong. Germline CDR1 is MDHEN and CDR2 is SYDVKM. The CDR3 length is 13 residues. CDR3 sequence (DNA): TGTGCCAGCAGTGGACTGGGAAACTACGAGCAGTACTTC. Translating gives CASSGLGNYEQYF.

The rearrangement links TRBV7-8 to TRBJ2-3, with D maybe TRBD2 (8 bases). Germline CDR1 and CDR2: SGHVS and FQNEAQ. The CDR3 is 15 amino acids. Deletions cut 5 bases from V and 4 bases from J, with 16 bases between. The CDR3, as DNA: TGTGCCAGCAGCGGATTAGCGGGACAGTCAGATACGCAGTATTTT. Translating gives CASSGLAGQSDTQYF.

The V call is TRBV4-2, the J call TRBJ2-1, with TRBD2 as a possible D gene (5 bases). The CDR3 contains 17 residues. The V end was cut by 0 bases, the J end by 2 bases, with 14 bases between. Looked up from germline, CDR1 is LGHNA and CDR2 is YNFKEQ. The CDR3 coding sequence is TGTGCCAGCAGCCAAGATCTTGAGGGTCTAACCTACAATGAGCAGTTCTTC. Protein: CASSQDLEGLTYNEQFF.